The 4 T cell receptor beta chains in this list originate from one sample, sequenced in a study of blood T cell repertoires in COVID-19. Profiling relied on immunoSEQ multiplex PCR, and the TCRdb table lists in-frame clones only, not all of them. The sample lists 150,000 to 200,000 clones; around 80% were seen once. The sequenced sample consisted of PBMCs or T cells enriched from blood (not recorded which). Receptor source: a woman in her sixties or seventies who had recovered from COVID-19.

The CDR3 reads CASSQQGGKNIQYF. The CDR3, as DNA: TGTGCCAGCAGTCAACAGGGCGGGAAAAACATTCAGTACTTC. The chain recombines TRBV27 with TRBJ2-4; a possible D gene is TRBD1 (6 bases). V dropped 5 bases and J dropped 4 bases, with 12 bases sitting between them. CDR3 length equals 14 residues. Per germline, CDR1 MNHEY and CDR2 SMNVEV (reference sequence).

This clone was detected once. V is TRBV30 and J is TRBJ2-3; D may be TRBD2 (5 bases). This CDR3 has 15 amino acids. CDR1 GTSNPN and CDR2 SVGIG come from the germline V gene (reference sequence). Trimming took 0 bases from V and 2 from J, leaving 12 bases between them. The DNA of the CDR3 is TGTGCCTGGAGTGTACTTGGCGGACTCACAGATACGCAGTATTTT. Protein sequence: CAWSVLGGLTDTQYF.

The CDR3 sequence is CASSSQGRGNTGELFF. Here the CDR3 DNA reads TGTGCCAGCAGCTCCCAGGGGAGGGGGAACACCGGGGAGCTGTTTTTT. The chain is built from TRBV7-3 and TRBJ2-2; D perhaps matches TRBD2 (7 bases). V gave up 4 bases and J gave up 1 base, with 13 bases separating them. Looked up from germline, CDR1 is SGHTA and CDR2 is FQGTGA. There are 16 residues in the CDR3.

The CDR3 sequence is CASSRPPGTGVKLFF. The DNA for the CDR3 is TGTGCCAGCAGCCGCCCTCCCGGGACAGGGGTAAAACTGTTTTTT. The rearrangement links TRBV7-2 to TRBJ1-4; 10 nucleotides align to TRBD1. Germline V CDR1 and CDR2: SGHTA, FQGNSA. The CDR3 covers 15 residues. Trimming at V came to 5 bases and at J to 10 bases, leaving 10 bases not matched to a gene.